This paragraph reports one T cell receptor (beta chain). Germline values: CDR1 SGHRS, CDR2 YFSETQ. CDR3 length equals 13 residues. V was clipped by 3 bases and J by 7 bases, with 11 bases between them. This entry is derived from a study of cytotoxic CD8 clonotypes in ibrutinib-treated CLL. Profiling relied on immunoSEQ multiplex PCR, and the TCRdb table lists in-frame clones only, not all of them. The sample lists approximately 53,000 clones, less than 85% occurring once. The sequencing used PBMCs, collected after 24 months of ibrutinib treatment. This chain joins TRBV5-1 and TRBJ2-1, with D maybe TRBD2 (6 bases). The sequence was collected from a human donor with chronic lymphocytic leukemia. The CDR3 reads CASSYVGGNEQFF. The CDR3 DNA sequence: TGCGCCAGCAGCTACGTCGGGGGTAATGAGCAGTTCTTC.